This T cell receptor beta chain was identified in a study of blood T cell repertoires in COVID-19. At the level of the study: Sources were T cells, B-cell-depleted T cells, or PBMCs; the material itself was cDNA or gDNA.

Assay used: immunoSEQ multiplex PCR; TCRdb lists only in-frame clones, some missing. The repertoire holds 150,000 to 200,000 clones, with about three quarters as singletons. This CDR3 contains 15 residues. With V trimmed by 8 bases and J by 5 bases, 11 bases remained unmatched. The germline CDR1 and CDR2 sequences are MNHEY and SMNVEV (reference sequence). This clonotype was sampled from a woman between 70 and 85 years old with acute or convalescent COVID-19. The V call is TRBV27, the J call TRBJ2-2, with TRBD2 matching over 7 bases. The material sequenced was peripheral blood. CDR3 sequence (DNA): TGTGCCAGCTCGAGGGGATGGGGGGGGACCGGGGAGCTGTTTTTT. This encodes CASSRGWGGTGELFF.